These 26 T cell receptor beta chains were all obtained from the same sample, sequenced in a study of cytomegalovirus exposure and HLA in healthy donors. Assay used: immunoSEQ multiplex PCR; TCRdb lists only in-frame clones, some missing. Of 200,000 to 250,000 clones in the sample, 80% to 90% are singletons; the top ten hold roughly 3%. Source material: PBMCs. These receptors were collected from a woman aged 18-29 years in good health and CMV-seronegative.

The chain has TRBV28 and TRBJ2-7; D perhaps matches TRBD1 (6 bases). Trimming took 6 bases from V and 1 from J, leaving 16 bases between them. Germline loops: CDR1 MDHEN, CDR2 SYDVKM. The CDR3 spans 15 residues. CDR3 DNA sequence: TGTGCCAGCAGGCCCCCAGGGGTAGGGTCCTACGAGCAGTACTTC. Its translation: CASRPPGVGSYEQYF.

The chain has TRBV29-1 and TRBJ2-1; 8 bases agree with TRBD1. The germline gives CDR1 SQVTM, CDR2 ANQGSEA. The CDR3 spans 12 residues. V shed 7 bases and J 4 bases; nucleotides not matched to a gene: 3. The DNA of the CDR3 is TGCAGCGCCCGGACAGGGTACAATGAGCAGTTCTTC. Residues: CSARTGYNEQFF.

The V and J genes are TRBV6-1 and TRBJ2-1; the D is unclear. The V end was cut by 4 bases, the J end by 7 bases, with 11 bases between. The germline V gene has CDR1 MNHNS and CDR2 SASEGT. CDR3 length equals 13 residues. The CDR3 sequence is CASSGLGYNEQFF. CDR3 bases: TGTGCCAGCAGTGGACTGGGTTATAATGAGCAGTTCTTC.

V usage is TRBV4-1 and J usage is TRBJ2-7, with D unclear. The CDR3 is made up of 12 amino acids. Deletions cut 3 bases from V and 5 bases from J, with 8 bases between. Per the germline V gene, CDR1 is MGHRA and CDR2 is YSYEKL. DNA of the CDR3: TGCGCCAGCAGCCAGCGGCCGGACGAGCAGTACTTC. This gives the protein CASSQRPDEQYF.

The chain employs TRBV4-3 and TRBJ2-1; the match to TRBD1 covers 10 bases. V trimming: 1 base; J trimming: 7 bases; junction bases outside the gene matches: 10. CDR3 length: 17 residues. Germline CDR1 is LGHNA and CDR2 is YSLEER. The CDR3 spells CASSQAAGTGVRNEQFF. CDR3 coding DNA: TGCGCCAGCAGCCAAGCCGCCGGGACAGGGGTGAGGAATGAGCAGTTCTTC.

The J gene is TRBJ1-1, the V gene TRBV27, with 8 positions matching TRBD1. Trimming removed 6 bases from V and 1 base from J; junction bases left unmatched: 7. Germline V gives CDR1 MNHEY, CDR2 SMNVEV (reference sequence). The CDR3 totals 15 residues. The CDR3 DNA reads as TGTGCCAGCAGGGACAGGGAACCCTCGAACACTGAAGCTTTCTTT. Translated, it gives CASRDREPSNTEAFF.

This rearrangement joins TRBV4-2 to TRBJ2-7, with a tentative D call TRBD2 (6 bases). The CDR3 spans 17 residues. Germline CDR1 reads LGHNA; CDR2 reads YNFKEQ. V gave up 0 bases and J gave up 2 bases, with 17 bases separating them. DNA for the CDR3: TGTGCCAGCAGCCAAGACCGGGACTTCCCCTCCGCCTACGAGCAGTACTTC. Translation: CASSQDRDFPSAYEQYF.

The rearrangement uses TRBV9 and TRBJ2-1, with 11 bases identical to TRBD2. Germline-derived CDR1 and CDR2 are SGDLS and YYNGEE. With 3 bases clipped from V and 4 bases from J, the junction kept 6 bases outside the gene matches. The CDR3 runs to 16 residues. The CDR3 spells CASSAGGLAVYNEQFF. The CDR3 coding sequence is TGTGCCAGCAGCGCAGGGGGACTAGCGGTATACAATGAGCAGTTCTTC. Variable domain in full (rest from reference TRBV9 and TRBJ2-1): DSGVTQTPKHLITATGQRVTLRCSPRSGDLSVYWYQQSLDQGLQFLIQYYNGEERAKGNILERFSAQQFPDLHSELNLSSLELGDSALYFCASSAGGLAVYNEQFFGPGTRLTVL.

The V and J genes are TRBV18 and TRBJ2-3, with D possibly matching TRBD2 (6 bases). Between the trimmed V and J ends, which lost 0 bases and 4 bases, there was a span of 14 bases. The CDR3 runs to 16 residues. CDR1 is KGHSH, CDR2 LQKENI, per germline. CDR3 bases: TGTGCCAGCTCACCACCGACTGCGGGGAGCGCAGATACGCAGTATTTT. As protein: CASSPPTAGSADTQYF.

J is TRBJ1-2 and V is TRBV28; D may be TRBD1 (6 bases). V was trimmed by 4 bases and J by 1 base, leaving 13 bases between them. Germline CDR1 is MDHEN and CDR2 is SYDVKM. This CDR3 is 15 amino acids long. CDR3 in DNA: TGTGCCAGCAGTTCAGCACAGGGAAATAACTATGGCTACACCTTC. This sequence encodes CASSSAQGNNYGYTF.

DNA for the CDR3: TGCGCCAGCAGTGAGTTACCCCGTGGGTGCCAGGACTACGAGCAGTACTTC. This sequence encodes CASSELPRGCQDYEQYF. The J gene is TRBJ2-7, the V gene TRBV10-1, with D uncertain. Trimming stripped 1 base from V and 3 bases from J, with 19 bases between. Germline CDR1 WNHNN, CDR2 SYGVQD (reference sequence). The CDR3 loop spans 17 amino acids.

The chain carries TRBV10-3 and TRBJ1-2, with 7 nucleotides matching TRBD1. The V and J ends lost 3 bases and 8 bases, in that order; junction bases with no gene match: 12. Germline CDR1 is ENHRY and CDR2 is SYGVKD. The length of the CDR3 is 15 residues. The CDR3 loop reads CAISDISTGQGGYTF. CDR3 DNA: TGTGCCATCAGTGACATATCGACAGGGCAAGGAGGCTACACCTTC.

The rearrangement joins TRBV5-6 to TRBJ2-7; TRBD1 agrees at 7 bases. The CDR3 totals 15 residues. CDR1 and CDR2 (germline): SGHDT, YYEEEE. V shed 3 bases and J 0 bases; nucleotides not matched to a gene: 6. CDR3 nucleotides: TGTGCCAGCAGCTCAAAGACAGGGCGCTCCTACGAGCAGTACTTC. It yields the protein CASSSKTGRSYEQYF.

The chain employs TRBV10-1 and TRBJ2-1; 7 nucleotides agree with TRBD2. The CDR3 covers 15 residues. Per the germline V gene, CDR1 is WNHNN and CDR2 is SYGVQD (reference sequence). V dropped 3 bases and J dropped 12; count of bases not matched to a gene: 14. The DNA for the CDR3 is TGCGCCAGCAGTGATACTAACTCCCCCGGGGAGGGGCAGTTCTTC. Translating gives CASSDTNSPGEGQFF.

This chain joins TRBV28 and TRBJ2-7; tentative D call: TRBD2 (7 bases). The CDR3 totals 15 residues. Germline V CDR1 and CDR2: MDHEN, SYDVKM. V was shortened by 2 bases and J by 3 bases, with 14 bases between the two germline ends. Here the CDR3 reads CASSLEEGEGYEQYF. The CDR3 DNA reads as TGTGCCAGCAGTTTAGAGGAGGGGGAGGGCTACGAGCAGTACTTC.

This sequence joins TRBV11-2 and TRBJ2-1; D possibly corresponds to TRBD2 (6 bases). The CDR3 covers 15 residues. Trimming took off 7 bases at V and 2 bases at J, with 15 bases between the two ends. CDR1 and CDR2 from the germline V gene are SGHAT and FQNNGV. CDR3 region: CASTRGRGTYNEQFF. The CDR3 DNA reads TGTGCCAGCACCCGTGGGCGGGGAACCTACAATGAGCAGTTCTTC.

The chain carries TRBV27 and TRBJ2-7; D gene ambiguous. V shed 8 bases and J shed 0 bases, with 14 bases lying between them. The CDR3 extends over 14 amino acids. Germline V gene sequence: CDR1 MNHEY, CDR2 SMNVEV (reference sequence). The CDR3 nucleotides read TGTGCCAGCGCCCCATTTGCCGGCTCCTACGAGCAGTACTTC. Amino acid sequence: CASAPFAGSYEQYF.

The table lists this clone with a count of one. The chain has TRBV5-6 and TRBJ2-7, with D unresolved. The CDR3 is 11 amino acids. Germline V CDR1 and CDR2: SGHDT, YYEEEE. Deletions cut 2 bases from V and 5 bases from J, with 5 bases between. The CDR3 loop is CASSFLHEQYF. For the CDR3, the DNA is TGTGCCAGCAGCTTCCTACACGAGCAGTACTTC.

This chain links TRBV27 with TRBJ2-6, with D possibly matching TRBD1 (5 bases). V was shortened by 5 bases and J by 1 base, with 12 bases between the two germline ends. This CDR3 contains 16 residues. Germline V gene data show CDR1 as MNHEY and CDR2 as SMNVEV (reference sequence). Written as DNA, the CDR3 is TGTGCCAGCAGTCCATGGAAGGGGTCTGGGGCCAACGTCCTGACTTTC. Translating gives CASSPWKGSGANVLTF.

This clone was found a few times. The chain carries TRBV7-8 and TRBJ2-7, with 8 positions matching TRBD1. The CDR3 extends over 16 amino acids. V shed 5 bases and J 2 bases; nucleotides not matched to a gene: 11. The germline V gene has CDR1 SGHVS and CDR2 FQNEAQ. This CDR3 reads CASSDQGALRPYEQYF. The CDR3 nucleotides are TGTGCCAGCAGCGATCAGGGGGCGCTGAGGCCCTACGAGCAGTACTTC.

The chain carries TRBV4-1 and TRBJ1-1, with a weak D call TRBD1 (5 bases). The CDR3 runs to 13 residues. Germline CDR1 MGHRA, CDR2 YSYEKL. V was cut by 0 bases and J by 11 bases, with 13 bases left in between. CDR3 sequence (DNA): TGCGCCAGCAGCCAAGACTTGACAGTGCGGGCTTTCTTT. Translating it yields CASSQDLTVRAFF.

The chain carries TRBV29-1 and TRBJ2-1; TRBD2 matches 15 bases. CDR1 and CDR2 from the germline V gene are SQVTM and ANQGSEA. The CDR3 sequence is 15 residues long. J lost 11 bases, V lost 6 bases, and 11 bases had no gene match. CDR3 amino acids: CSVLGLAGGPDKQFF. CDR3 nucleotides: TGCAGCGTGCTCGGACTAGCGGGAGGGCCTGATAAGCAGTTCTTC.

V is TRBV11-1 and J is TRBJ1-2; 7 positions match TRBD1. This CDR3 comprises 12 residues. Unmatched junction bases numbered 5, after V lost 8 bases and J lost 5 bases. The germline V gene encodes CDR1 SGHAT and CDR2 FQDESV (reference sequence). In DNA form, the CDR3 reads TGTGCCAGCGGGGACAGCGGATATGGCTACACCTTC. It is translated as CASGDSGYGYTF.

V is TRBV27 and J is TRBJ1-5; D is unresolved. The CDR3 loop spans 16 amino acids. Trimming removed 5 bases at V and 2 bases at J, with 16 bases between. The germline V gene has CDR1 MNHEY and CDR2 SMNVEV (reference sequence). CDR3: CASSIGPTGGNQPQHF. Written as DNA, the CDR3 is TGTGCCAGCAGTATAGGCCCTACCGGGGGCAATCAGCCCCAGCATTTT.

Points on this clone: The same CDR3 also results from other DNA sequences found in this sample. This chain uses TRBV2 with TRBJ2-5; D might be TRBD1 (5 bases). The CDR3 has 15 amino acids. Germline V gives CDR1 SNHLY, CDR2 FYNNEI. Trimming stripped 4 bases from V and 2 bases from J, with 14 bases between. In DNA, the CDR3 is TGTGCCAGCAGTGCTCAGGGCGGTAGACAAGAGACCCAGTACTTC. Protein sequence: CASSAQGGRQETQYF.

This chain links TRBV6-6 with TRBJ2-3, with a weak D call TRBD2 (5 bases). Trimming shortened V by 0 bases and J by 5 bases, and 12 bases separated the two germline ends. Germline V lookup: CDR1 MNHNY, CDR2 SVGAGI (reference sequence). CDR3 length: 15 amino acids. The CDR3 bases are TGTGCCAGCAGTTACTCGAGCCGCCGGGGAGATACGCAGTATTTT. Translation: CASSYSSRRGDTQYF.